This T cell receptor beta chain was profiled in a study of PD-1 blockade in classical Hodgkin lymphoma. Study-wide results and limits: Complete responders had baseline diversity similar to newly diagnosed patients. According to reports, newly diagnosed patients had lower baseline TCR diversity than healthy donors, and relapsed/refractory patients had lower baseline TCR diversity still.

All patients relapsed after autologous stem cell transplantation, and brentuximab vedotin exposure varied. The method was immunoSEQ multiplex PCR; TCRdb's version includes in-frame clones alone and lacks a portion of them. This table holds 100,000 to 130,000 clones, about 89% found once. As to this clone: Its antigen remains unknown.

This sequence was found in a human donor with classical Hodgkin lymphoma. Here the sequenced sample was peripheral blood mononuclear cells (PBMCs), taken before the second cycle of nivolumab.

Here the CDR3 reads CASSIFGGTTYEQYF. Here the CDR3 DNA reads TGTGCCAGTAGTATTTTTGGAGGAACCACCTACGAGCAGTACTTC. The V call is TRBV19, the J call TRBJ2-7; D may be TRBD2 (5 bases). V lost 3 bases, J lost 2 bases, and 14 bases lay in between. The CDR3 is 15 residues long. The V gene's germline CDR1 is LNHDA and CDR2 SQIVND (reference sequence).